The present T cell receptor (beta chain) was sequenced within a study of Ad26.COV2.S vaccination and SARS-CoV-2 variants. Study-wide results and caveats: Total T cell responses, in the TCR breadth and depth analyses, may have been underestimated.

Measured with immunoSEQ multiplex PCR; TCRdb has only the in-frame clones, and not every one. The table lists about 350,000 clones, 92% of them singletons. For this clone: No antigen is known for it.

This CDR3 has 14 amino acids. V lost 5 bases and J 8 bases, leaving 15 bases between the germline ends. Germline values: CDR1 LNHDA, CDR2 SQIVND (reference sequence). This chain links TRBV19 with TRBJ1-4; D might be TRBD1 (5 bases). The TCR comes from a human donor who had recovered from COVID-19. The sequencing used peripheral blood, collected after recovery from COVID-19. CDR3 coding DNA: TGTGCCAGTAGTGGGGCCCTAATCGGAGAAAAACTGTTTTTT. Translation gives CASSGALIGEKLFF. Together with reference TRBV19 and TRBJ1-4, the CDR3 gives the full variable domain: DGGITQSPKYLFRKEGQNVTLSCEQNLNHDAMYWYRQDPGQGLRLIYYSQIVNDFQKGDIAEGYSVSREKKESFPLTVTSAQKNPTAFYLCASSGALIGEKLFFGSGTQLSVL.